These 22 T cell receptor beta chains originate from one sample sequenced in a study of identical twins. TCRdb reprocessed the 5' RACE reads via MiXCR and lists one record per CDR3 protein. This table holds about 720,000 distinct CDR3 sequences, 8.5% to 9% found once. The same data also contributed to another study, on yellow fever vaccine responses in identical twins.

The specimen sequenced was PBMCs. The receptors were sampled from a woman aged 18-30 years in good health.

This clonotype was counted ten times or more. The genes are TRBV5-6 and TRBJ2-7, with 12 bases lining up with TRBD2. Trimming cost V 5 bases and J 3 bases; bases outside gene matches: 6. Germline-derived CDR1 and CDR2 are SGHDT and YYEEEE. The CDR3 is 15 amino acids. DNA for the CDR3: TGTGCCAGCAGACCCGGACTAGCGGGGCTCTACGAGCAGTACTTC. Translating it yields CASRPGLAGLYEQYF.

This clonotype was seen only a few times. CDR3 sequence: CASSLTPTNYGYTF. Written as DNA, the CDR3 is TGTGCCAGCAGCTTAACCCCTACCAACTATGGCTACACCTTC. The chain has TRBV11-2 and TRBJ1-2; D not certain. The germline gives CDR1 SGHAT, CDR2 FQNNGV. This CDR3 contains 14 residues. Trimming removed 2 bases from V and 2 bases from J, with 9 bases in between.

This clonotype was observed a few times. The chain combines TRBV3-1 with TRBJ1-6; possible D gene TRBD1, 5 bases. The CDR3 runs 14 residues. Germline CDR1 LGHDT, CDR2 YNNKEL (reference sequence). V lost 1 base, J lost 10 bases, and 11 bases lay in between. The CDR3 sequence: CASSQVARDSPLHF. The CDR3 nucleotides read TGTGCCAGCAGCCAAGTTGCTAGGGACTCACCCCTCCACTTT.

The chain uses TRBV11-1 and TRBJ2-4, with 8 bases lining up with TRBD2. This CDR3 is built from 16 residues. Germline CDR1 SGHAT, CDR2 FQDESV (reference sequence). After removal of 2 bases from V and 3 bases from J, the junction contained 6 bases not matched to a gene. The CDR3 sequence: CASSLSPTSVKNIQYF. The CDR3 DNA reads TGTGCCAGCAGCTTAAGTCCGACTAGCGTCAAAAACATTCAGTACTTC.

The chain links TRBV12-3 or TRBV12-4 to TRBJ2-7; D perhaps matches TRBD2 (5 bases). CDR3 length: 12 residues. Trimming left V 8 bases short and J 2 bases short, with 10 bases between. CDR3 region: CASAPGTYEQYF. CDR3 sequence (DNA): TGTGCCAGCGCGCCGGGGACCTACGAGCAGTACTTC.

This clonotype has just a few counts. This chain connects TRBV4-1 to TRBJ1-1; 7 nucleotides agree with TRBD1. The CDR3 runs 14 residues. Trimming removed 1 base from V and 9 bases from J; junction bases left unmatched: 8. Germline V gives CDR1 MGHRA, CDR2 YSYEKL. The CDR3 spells CASSQVTTGTKAFF. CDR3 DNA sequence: TGCGCCAGCAGCCAAGTTACGACAGGGACTAAAGCTTTCTTT.

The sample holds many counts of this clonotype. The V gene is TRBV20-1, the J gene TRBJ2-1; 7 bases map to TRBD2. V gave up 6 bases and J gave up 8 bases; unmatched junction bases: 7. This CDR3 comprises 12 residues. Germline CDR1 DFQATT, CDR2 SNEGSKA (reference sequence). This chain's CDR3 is CSAGGEEYEQFF. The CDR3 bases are TGCAGTGCGGGGGGGGAGGAGTATGAGCAGTTCTTC.

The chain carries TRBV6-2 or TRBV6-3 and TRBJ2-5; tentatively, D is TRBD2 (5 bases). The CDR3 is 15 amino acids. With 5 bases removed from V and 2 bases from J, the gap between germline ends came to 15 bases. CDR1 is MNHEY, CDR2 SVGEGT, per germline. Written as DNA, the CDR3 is TGTGCCAGCAGTCCACTTGCGGGTCCTCAAGAGACCCAGTACTTC. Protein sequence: CASSPLAGPQETQYF.

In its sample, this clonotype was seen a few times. The chain's CDR3 is CASSLGGSDGETQYF. In nucleotides, the CDR3 is TGTGCCAGCAGCTTAGGAGGGTCGGATGGAGAGACCCAGTACTTC. V usage is TRBV7-2 and J usage is TRBJ2-5; a possible D gene is TRBD2 (5 bases). Germline assignment: CDR1 SGHTA and CDR2 FQGNSA. Trimming left V 1 base short and J 4 bases short, with 13 bases between. The CDR3 has 15 residues.

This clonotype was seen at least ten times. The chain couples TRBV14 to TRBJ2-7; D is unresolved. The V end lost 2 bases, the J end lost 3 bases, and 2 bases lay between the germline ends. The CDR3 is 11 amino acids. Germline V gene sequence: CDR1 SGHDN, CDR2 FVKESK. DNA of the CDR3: TGTGCCAGCAGCCAACTCTACGAGCAGTACTTC. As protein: CASSQLYEQYF.

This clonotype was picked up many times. DNA of the CDR3: TGCGCCAGCACTAGGGGGTATTACAATGAGCAGTTCTTC. This encodes CASTRGYYNEQFF. The gene calls are TRBV10-2 and TRBJ2-1; D is possibly TRBD1 (6 bases). V was trimmed by 7 bases and J by 4 bases, leaving 11 bases between them. CDR3 length: 13 amino acids. The V gene's germline CDR1 is WSHSY and CDR2 SAAADI.

The CDR3 is CASSQDQQVYNEQFF. The CDR3 DNA reads TGCGCCAGCAGCCAAGACCAGCAGGTTTACAATGAGCAGTTCTTC. The chain employs TRBV4-3 and TRBJ2-1; the D is unclear. This CDR3 is built from 15 residues. Germline assignment: CDR1 LGHNA and CDR2 YSLEER. Trimming pared 0 bases from V and 4 bases from J, leaving 10 bases between.

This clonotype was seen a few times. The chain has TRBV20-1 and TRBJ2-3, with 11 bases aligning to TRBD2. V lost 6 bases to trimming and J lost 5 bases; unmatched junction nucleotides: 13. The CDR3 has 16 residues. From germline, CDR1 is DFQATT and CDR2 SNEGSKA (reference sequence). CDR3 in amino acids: CSAVMTTSGIRDTQYF. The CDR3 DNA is TGCAGTGCCGTTATGACGACTAGCGGGATAAGAGATACGCAGTATTTT.

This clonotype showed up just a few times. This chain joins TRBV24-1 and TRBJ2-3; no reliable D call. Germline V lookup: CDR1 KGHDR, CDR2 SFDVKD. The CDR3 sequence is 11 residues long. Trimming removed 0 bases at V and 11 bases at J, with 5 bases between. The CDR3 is CATSDLWGQYF. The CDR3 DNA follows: TGTGCCACCAGTGATTTGTGGGGGCAGTATTTT.

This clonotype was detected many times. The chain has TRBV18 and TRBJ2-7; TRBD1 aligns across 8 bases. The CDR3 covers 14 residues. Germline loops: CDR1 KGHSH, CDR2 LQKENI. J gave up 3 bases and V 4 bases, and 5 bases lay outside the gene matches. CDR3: CASSLDTGGYEQYF. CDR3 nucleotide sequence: TGTGCCAGCTCACTGGACACAGGGGGCTACGAGCAGTACTTC.

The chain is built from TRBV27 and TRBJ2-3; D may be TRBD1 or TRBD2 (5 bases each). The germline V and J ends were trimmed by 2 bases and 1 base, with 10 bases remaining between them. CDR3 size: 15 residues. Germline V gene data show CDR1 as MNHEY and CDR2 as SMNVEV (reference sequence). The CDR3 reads CASSLLWGRTDTQYF. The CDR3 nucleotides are TGTGCCAGCAGTTTACTCTGGGGACGCACAGATACGCAGTATTTT.

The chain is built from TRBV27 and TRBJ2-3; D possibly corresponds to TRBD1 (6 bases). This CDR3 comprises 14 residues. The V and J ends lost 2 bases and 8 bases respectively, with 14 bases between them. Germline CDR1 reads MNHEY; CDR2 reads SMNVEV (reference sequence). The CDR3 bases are TGTGCCAGCAGTTTAGAAAGGGGGTCTGGTACGCAGTATTTT. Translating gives CASSLERGSGTQYF.

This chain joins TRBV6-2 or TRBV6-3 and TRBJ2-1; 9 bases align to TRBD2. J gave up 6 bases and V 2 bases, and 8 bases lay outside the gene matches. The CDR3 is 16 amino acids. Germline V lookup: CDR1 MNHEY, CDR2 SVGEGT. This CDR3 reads CASSYGTSGLFNEQFF. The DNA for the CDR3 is TGTGCCAGCAGTTACGGTACTAGCGGGCTATTCAATGAGCAGTTCTTC.

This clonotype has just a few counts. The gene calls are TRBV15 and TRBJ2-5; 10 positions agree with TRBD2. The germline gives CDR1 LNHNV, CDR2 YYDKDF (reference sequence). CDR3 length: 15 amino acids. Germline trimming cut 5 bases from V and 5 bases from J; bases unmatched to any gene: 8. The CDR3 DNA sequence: TGTGCCACCAGCCTCGGGAGCGGGGGGGCTGAGACCCAGTACTTC. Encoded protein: CATSLGSGGAETQYF.

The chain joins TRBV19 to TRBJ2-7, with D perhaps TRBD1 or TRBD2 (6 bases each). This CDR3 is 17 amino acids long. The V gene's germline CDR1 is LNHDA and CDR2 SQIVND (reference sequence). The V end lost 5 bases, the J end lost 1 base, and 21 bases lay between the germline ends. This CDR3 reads CASSAYSGATRSYEQYF. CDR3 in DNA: TGTGCCAGTAGTGCCTACTCGGGGGCCACCAGGTCCTACGAGCAGTACTTC.

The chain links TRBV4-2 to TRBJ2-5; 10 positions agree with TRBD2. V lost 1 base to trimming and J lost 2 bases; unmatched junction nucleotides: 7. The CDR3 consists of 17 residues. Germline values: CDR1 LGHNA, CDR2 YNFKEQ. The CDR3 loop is CASSQVLSGGTQETQYF. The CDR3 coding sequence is TGTGCCAGCAGCCAAGTTCTTAGCGGGGGGACACAAGAGACCCAGTACTTC.

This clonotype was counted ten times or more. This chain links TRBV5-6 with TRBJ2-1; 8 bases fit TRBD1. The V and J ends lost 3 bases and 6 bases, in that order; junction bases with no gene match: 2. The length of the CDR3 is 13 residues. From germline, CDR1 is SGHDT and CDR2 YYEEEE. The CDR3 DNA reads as TGTGCCAGCAGCTACGACAGGGGCAATGAGCAGTTCTTC. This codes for CASSYDRGNEQFF.